The rows below give T cell receptor beta chains drawn from one sample of a study of T-cell reconstitution after alpha-beta-depleted transplantation in children. Each CDR3 protein gets one entry after TCRdb re-called the PCR reads with MiXCR. The table shows approximately 400,000 distinct CDR3 sequences, with about 11% occurring only once. Sequenced here: PBMCs from the stem cell graft donor, sampled from the stem cell graft. The receptors shown here come from a human donor who donated a stem cell graft to a child with acute myeloid leukemia. The CDR3 runs from the conserved cysteine through the conserved F or W. A D gene is named only where the DNA matches it firmly. Clone size appears in some rows only: once, few, many, or a class for an expanded clone.

size,D,V,J,DNA,CDR3
few,NA,TRBV18,TRBJ2-5,TGTGCCAGCTCACCAGATAGGATGGAGACCCAGTACTTC,CASSPDRMETQYF
many,NA,TRBV10-3,TRBJ2-6,TGTGCCATCAGTGACCGCTCTGGGGCCAACGTCCTGACTTTC,CAISDRSGANVLTF
few,NA,TRBV7-2,TRBJ1-3,TGTGCCAGCAGCTTAGATGTCGTTGACTCTGGAAACACCATATATTTT,CASSLDVVDSGNTIYF
NA,NA,TRBV11-2,TRBJ2-7,TGTGCCAGCAGCTTGGGGCGCCTTGAGCAGTACTTC,CASSLGRLEQYF
many,NA,TRBV20-1,TRBJ2-7,TGCAGTGCTAGAGATGTTGGCGCGTCCTACGAGCAGTACTTC,CSARDVGASYEQYF
many,NA,TRBV28,TRBJ2-5,TGTGCCAGCAGTTTGGGGGCCATCGAGACCCAGTACTTC,CASSLGAIETQYF
NA,NA,TRBV24-1,TRBJ1-3,TGTGCCACCAGTGCCTCTCGAACACCCGACCCTCCTGGAAACACCATATATTTT,CATSASRTPDPPGNTIYF
few,TRBD1,TRBV20-1,TRBJ2-7,TGCAGTGCTAGAGTGACAGGGGCTTCCTACGAGCAGTACTTC,CSARVTGASYEQYF
NA,NA,TRBV3-1,TRBJ2-3,TGTGCCAGCAGCCCGGGCAACACAGATACGCAGTATTTT,CASSPGNTDTQYF
NA,NA,TRBV9,TRBJ2-5,TGTGCCAGCAGCGTCTCGACGAGAGGGGAGACCCAGTACTTC,CASSVSTRGETQYF
NA,NA,TRBV20-1,TRBJ2-3,TGCAGTGCTAGAGAGCGGAGAACTAGCACAGATACGCAGTATTTT,CSARERRTSTDTQYF
many,NA,TRBV7-9,TRBJ2-2,TGTGCCAGCAGTCCACGTCCTGGAACCGGGGAGCTGTTTTTT,CASSPRPGTGELFF
NA,TRBD2,TRBV4-2,TRBJ2-5,TGTGCCAGCAGCCAGGAAGGGACTAGCGAAGAGACCCAGTACTTC,CASSQEGTSEETQYF
many,NA,TRBV7-2,TRBJ1-1,TGTGCCAGCAGCTTAGGTGGCAGTAGGAACACTGAAGCTTTCTTT,CASSLGGSRNTEAFF